Listed here are 15 T cell receptor beta chains from one sample, sequenced in a study of T cells in Graves' hyperthyroidism and ophthalmopathy (dated by TCRdb to about 2019). Preparation of the library involved multiplex PCR. Data came from an Illumina HiSeq 2000. The TCR beta CDR3 regions were amplified from RNA transcripts. The TCR CDR3 was subjected to a first round of RT-PCR using the HTBI primer set and the Qiagen OneStep RT-PCR kit. Clones were called with MiXCR by TCRdb after fastp trimmed the public reads at Q25, and only in-frame beta chains were retained. For every CDR3 protein sequence, its rows merge into one entry that carries the most common genes and DNA. For this sample the table gives 550,000 to 600,000 distinct CDR3 sequences, of which 11% to 15% were detected only once. Over 6% of the sample comes from the top ten. Specimen: blood. The receptors derive from a young woman with Graves' ophthalmopathy.

This clonotype has a count of ten or more. CDR3 region: CASTRGERSSYNEQFF. The CDR3 bases are TGTGCCAGCACAAGGGGGGAAAGAAGCTCCTACAATGAGCAGTTCTTC. The V gene is TRBV12-3 or TRBV12-4, the J gene TRBJ2-1; either TRBD1 or TRBD2 may fit D (6 bases each). This CDR3 comprises 16 residues. V was pared by 7 bases and J by 0 bases, with 16 bases between.

This clonotype was counted ten times or more. The chain recombines TRBV28 with TRBJ2-7, with 12 positions matching TRBD1. The junction had 6 bases not matched to a gene; V was cut back by 7 bases and J by 5 bases. Germline values: CDR1 MDHEN, CDR2 SYDVKM. CDR3 length equals 14 residues. CDR3: CASTLGQGANEQYF. Written as DNA, the CDR3 is TGTGCCAGCACTCTGGGACAGGGGGCGAACGAGCAGTACTTC.

Notes on this clonotype: This may stem from a read error, because a much larger clone lies one nucleotide away. The CDR3 region has the DNA TGTGCCAGCACTCTGGGGGGGGACTACGAGCAGTACTTC. Its translation: CASTLGGDYEQYF. This chain uses TRBV2 with TRBJ2-7; TRBD2 aligns across 7 bases. Per the germline V gene, CDR1 is SNHLY and CDR2 is FYNNEI. The CDR3 loop spans 13 amino acids. Germline trimming cut 7 bases from V and 3 bases from J; bases unmatched to any gene: 6.

This clonotype turned up a few times. The rearrangement uses TRBV19 and TRBJ1-2; 8 nucleotides line up with TRBD1. The CDR3 covers 13 residues. V gave up 5 bases and J gave up 8 bases; unmatched junction bases: 7. Germline CDR1 is LNHDA and CDR2 is SQIVND (reference sequence). The CDR3 sequence is CASSPTGEGGYTF. The CDR3, as DNA: TGTGCCAGTAGTCCGACAGGGGAGGGCGGCTACACCTTC.

There are many counts of this clonotype. The rearrangement joins TRBV12-3 or TRBV12-4 to TRBJ1-1, with unresolved D. The CDR3 runs 13 residues. Trimming took 2 bases from V and 3 from J, leaving 7 bases between them. The CDR3 DNA reads as TGTGCCAGCAGTTTAAACAGCCACACTGAAGCTTTCTTT. This translates into CASSLNSHTEAFF.

The rearrangement joins TRBV2 to TRBJ2-1; the match to TRBD2 covers 9 bases. The CDR3 length is 16 residues. V trimming: 2 bases; J trimming: 6 bases; junction bases outside the gene matches: 8. Per the germline V gene, CDR1 is SNHLY and CDR2 is FYNNEI. The CDR3 here is CASSELAGIGFNEQFF. Written as DNA, the CDR3 is TGTGCCAGCAGTGAACTAGCGGGAATAGGCTTCAATGAGCAGTTCTTC.

This clonotype was seen a handful of times. The chain is built from TRBV28 and TRBJ2-7; D gene ambiguous. Germline-derived CDR1 and CDR2 are MDHEN and SYDVKM. CDR3 length equals 12 residues. V lost 3 bases, J lost 7 bases, and 10 bases lay in between. As DNA, the CDR3 is TGTGCCAGCAGTTTGGCCCTACCGGAGCAGTACTTC. It encodes CASSLALPEQYF.

A note on this clonotype: This sequence may be a read error, since a much larger clone differs from it by one base. The chain employs TRBV28 and TRBJ2-4; D remains unclear. This CDR3 spans 14 amino acids. In germline, CDR1 is MDHEN, CDR2 SYDVKM. Here the CDR3 reads CASSSRYGLNVQYF. The CDR3 coding sequence is TGTGCCAGCAGTTCCCGCTATGGATTAAACGTTCAGTACTTC.

This clonotype was seen ten or more times. The CDR3 is CAWSVDRGHTEAFF. The CDR3 DNA follows: TGTGCCTGGAGTGTGGACAGGGGACACACTGAAGCTTTCTTT. This chain connects TRBV30 to TRBJ1-1; 9 nucleotides agree with TRBD1. Unmatched junction bases numbered 2, after V lost 0 bases and J lost 3 bases. CDR3 length: 14 amino acids. Per the germline V gene, CDR1 is GTSNPN and CDR2 is SVGIG (reference sequence).

The CDR3 sequence: CASSRKASGRAYEQYF. The CDR3 bases are TGTGCCAGCAGCAGGAAGGCTAGCGGGAGGGCCTACGAGCAGTACTTC. The V call is TRBV11-2, the J call TRBJ2-7; 12 nucleotides align to TRBD2. With V trimmed by 5 bases and J by 2 bases, 7 bases remained unmatched. The germline V gene encodes CDR1 SGHAT and CDR2 FQNNGV. This CDR3 is built from 16 residues.

The table lists this clonotype with many counts. The rearrangement uses TRBV6-7 and TRBJ1-1, with TRBD1 matching over 7 bases. TRBV6-7 is given ORF status, its function remaining uncertain. V gave up 5 bases and J gave up 4 bases; unmatched junction bases: 22. This CDR3 contains 19 residues. CDR3 nucleotides: TGTGCCAGCAGTCGCACCGACAGGGCCCAAGCCGGACTGTTCACTGAAGCTTTCTTT. Translation: CASSRTDRAQAGLFTEAFF.

This clonotype was recorded at least ten times. At one end, the junction sequence differs from germline, possibly due to a read error. V is TRBV5-1 and J is TRBJ2-1, with D possibly TRBD2 on 5 matching bases. CDR1 and CDR2 from the germline V gene are SGHRS and YFSETQ. The CDR3 has 13 residues. DNA for the CDR3: TGTGCCAGCAGCTTAGGGAGAGACAATGAGCAGTTCTTC. As protein: CASSLGRDNEQFF.

This clonotype was seen repeatedly, ten times or more. DNA of the CDR3: TGTGCCAGCAGTTTTTCGGTCGGGCTAGCGTTGTACGAGCAGTACTTC. It codes for CASSFSVGLALYEQYF. The V gene is TRBV27, the J gene TRBJ2-7; D possibly corresponds to TRBD2 (6 bases). The CDR3 sequence is 16 residues long. CDR1 is MNHEY, CDR2 SMNVEV, per germline (reference sequence). Trimming removed 3 bases at V and 4 bases at J, with 19 bases between.

With regard to this clonotype: Being one base from a much bigger clone, this may be a read error. This rearrangement joins TRBV18 to TRBJ1-1, with D maybe TRBD1 (5 bases). This CDR3 is 14 amino acids long. Germline V lookup: CDR1 KGHSH, CDR2 LQKENI. CDR3 coding DNA: TGTGCCAGCTCACCATCCGTCCGGGGGACTGAAGCTCTCTTT. Translated: CASSPSVRGTEALF.

Note on this clonotype: A read error may produce the germline difference seen at one junction end. The V gene is TRBV20-1, the J gene TRBJ2-5; 7 bases line up with TRBD2. Germline assignment: CDR1 DFQATT and CDR2 SNEGSKA (reference sequence). This CDR3 comprises 15 residues. The CDR3 spells CNAPRTGGTQETQYF. CDR3 nucleotide sequence: TGCAATGCTCCCCGAACCGGGGGGACCCAAGAGACCCAGTACTTC.